A single sample gave rise to the 21 T cell receptor beta chains below, sequenced in a study of T cell responses to AZD1222 COVID-19 vaccine. The assay was immunoSEQ multiplex PCR, and TCRdb's table has in-frame clones only and misses some. This table holds 90,000 to 130,000 clones, roughly 90% found once. The sequenced sample was peripheral blood, obtained on day 0 of AZD1222 vaccination. All receptors derive from an adult in good health.

This sequence joins TRBV11-3 and TRBJ1-2; D may be TRBD1 (6 bases). Germline V gene sequence: CDR1 SGHNT, CDR2 YENEEA. The CDR3 length is 11 residues. Trimming cost V 5 bases and J 7 bases, with 8 bases left between them. As DNA, the CDR3 is TGTGCCAGCAGCGACAGGTTTGGCTACACCTTC. Its protein is CASSDRFGYTF.

The CDR3 loop reads CASSLTGQNTGELFF. The CDR3 DNA reads as TGTGCCAGCAGCTTAACGGGGCAGAACACCGGGGAGCTGTTTTTT. This chain connects TRBV7-3 to TRBJ2-2, with a possible D match to TRBD1 (5 bases). The CDR3 has 15 amino acids. Germline V gene data show CDR1 as SGHTA and CDR2 as FQGTGA. Trimming cost V 0 bases and J 1 base, with 6 bases left between them. The whole variable domain, filled in from reference TRBV7-3 and TRBJ2-2, reads GAGVSQTPSNKVTEKGKYVELRCDPISGHTALYWYRQSLGQGPEFLIYFQGTGAADDSGLPNDRFFAVRPEGSVSTLKIQRTERGDSAVYLCASSLTGQNTGELFFGEGSRLTVL.

The V and J genes are TRBV12-5 and TRBJ2-5; 7 bases fit TRBD2. Germline CDR1 and CDR2: LGHNT and FRNRAP. V shed 0 bases, J shed 1 base, and the junction held 5 bases outside the gene matches. The CDR3 sequence is 16 residues long. The CDR3 sequence: CASGLVLAGFQETQYF. The DNA of the CDR3 is TGTGCTAGTGGTTTGGTATTAGCGGGTTTCCAAGAGACCCAGTACTTC.

CDR3 sequence: CASSSRVRDTYRSLHF. The CDR3 region has the DNA TGTGCCAGCAGTTCGCGTGTACGGGACACATACCGTTCCCTCCACTTT. This rearrangement joins TRBV27 to TRBJ1-6, with a tentative D call TRBD1 (6 bases). Deletions cut 4 bases from V and 14 bases from J, with 24 bases between. The V gene's germline CDR1 is MNHEY and CDR2 SMNVEV (reference sequence). This CDR3 spans 16 amino acids.

This clone occurred once. The chain employs TRBV6-5 and TRBJ1-6, with a tentative D call TRBD1 (6 bases). Germline-derived CDR1 and CDR2 are MNHEY and SVGAGI. CDR3 length equals 15 residues. The V end lost 2 bases, the J end lost 9 bases, and 14 bases lay between the germline ends. The CDR3 reads CASSYQAGVSSPLHF. The CDR3 nucleotides are TGTGCCAGCAGTTACCAGGCAGGGGTTAGTTCACCCCTCCACTTT.

The chain carries TRBV4-2 and TRBJ2-1; perhaps TRBD2 as D (6 bases). V was pared by 4 bases and J by 4 bases, with 17 bases between. From germline, CDR1 is LGHNA and CDR2 YNFKEQ. There are 16 residues in the CDR3. The CDR3 nucleotides are TGTGCCAGCAGCCCAGATCTGTGGGCGGGGTACAATGAGCAGTTCTTC. Encoded protein: CASSPDLWAGYNEQFF.

This clone showed up just once. The chain is built from TRBV28 and TRBJ1-4; TRBD1 agrees at 7 bases. V lost 5 bases and J lost 1; bases outside the gene matches: 4. Germline V lookup: CDR1 MDHEN, CDR2 SYDVKM. The CDR3 length is 15 residues. For the CDR3, the DNA is TGTGCCAGCAGTCCCTACAGGGGAACTAATGAAAAACTGTTTTTT. The encoded protein is CASSPYRGTNEKLFF.

This clone was counted once. The rearrangement uses TRBV11-2 and TRBJ1-5, with 7 bases fitting TRBD1. CDR1 SGHAT and CDR2 FQNNGV come from the germline V gene. Germline trimming cut 5 bases from V and 4 bases from J; bases unmatched to any gene: 5. The CDR3 spans 14 residues. Here the CDR3 DNA reads TGTGCCAGCAGCCGGACAGGATCAAATCAGCCCCAGCATTTT. It is translated as CASSRTGSNQPQHF.

The gene calls are TRBV5-1 and TRBJ2-7; D is perhaps TRBD1 or TRBD2 (6 bases each). V lost 5 bases to trimming and J lost 1 base, with 16 bases between them. Germline V lookup: CDR1 SGHRS, CDR2 YFSETQ. The CDR3 contains 15 residues. The CDR3 here is CASRSYGGGSYEQYF. The CDR3 DNA reads TGCGCCAGCAGGTCCTACGGGGGCGGATCCTACGAGCAGTACTTC.

This clone was recorded only once. This sequence joins TRBV27 and TRBJ2-1, with TRBD2 identical over 10 bases. This CDR3 region has 15 residues. Unmatched junction bases numbered 7, after V lost 6 bases and J lost 5 bases. Germline values: CDR1 MNHEY, CDR2 SMNVEV (reference sequence). This CDR3 is CASSPKRGGNNEQFF. Written as DNA, the CDR3 is TGTGCCAGCAGCCCTAAGCGGGGGGGGAACAATGAGCAGTTCTTC.

This sequence joins TRBV24-1 and TRBJ2-3; TRBD1 matches at 9 bases. This CDR3 is built from 15 residues. The J segment lost 0 bases and the V segment lost 6 bases, leaving 3 bases of the junction unmatched. Per the germline V gene, CDR1 is KGHDR and CDR2 is SFDVKD. The CDR3 is CATSLQGASTDTQYF. CDR3 nucleotide sequence: TGTGCCACCAGTTTACAGGGGGCGAGCACAGATACGCAGTATTTT.

This clone was seen only once. CDR3 DNA sequence: TGTGCCAGCAGAGCAGGGTGGGTAAACACTGAAGCTTTCTTT. This translates into CASRAGWVNTEAFF. The chain uses TRBV2 and TRBJ1-1, with D tentatively TRBD1 (5 bases). V lost 6 bases and J 2 bases, leaving 13 bases between the germline ends. The CDR3 spans 14 residues. CDR1 is SNHLY, CDR2 FYNNEI, per germline.

The gene calls are TRBV19 and TRBJ2-1; no reliable D call. V was shortened by 1 base and J by 14 bases, with 12 bases between the two germline ends. Germline CDR1 and CDR2: LNHDA and SQIVND (reference sequence). This CDR3 spans 12 amino acids. The CDR3 bases are TGTGCCAGTAGTATAGCAGGAATCGGAGAGTTCTTC. Residues: CASSIAGIGEFF.

The chain links TRBV7-9 to TRBJ2-2; D remains unclear. This CDR3 is built from 14 residues. The germline V gene encodes CDR1 SEHNR and CDR2 FQNEAQ (reference sequence). Trimming pared 1 base from V and 1 base from J, leaving 4 bases between. CDR3 nucleotides: TGTGCCAGCAGCTTAGGTGTGAACACCGGGGAGCTGTTTTTT. Protein product: CASSLGVNTGELFF.

V and J are TRBV28 and TRBJ2-1; tentatively, D is TRBD1 (6 bases). CDR3 length equals 15 residues. V lost 2 bases and J 2 bases, leaving 10 bases between the germline ends. CDR1 and CDR2 (germline): MDHEN, SYDVKM. In DNA form, the CDR3 reads TGTGCCAGCAGTTTAGGGACACAGACCTACAATGAGCAGTTCTTC. It encodes CASSLGTQTYNEQFF.

This rearrangement joins TRBV6-1 to TRBJ1-1; D remains ambiguous. The CDR3 runs to 15 residues. Germline V gene sequence: CDR1 MNHNS, CDR2 SASEGT. Trimming left V 2 bases short and J 4 bases short, with 14 bases between. CDR3 loop: CASSEWGGLSTEAFF. The CDR3 region has the DNA TGTGCCAGCAGTGAATGGGGAGGACTGAGCACTGAAGCTTTCTTT.

This clone was seen ten or more times. The V and J genes are TRBV28 and TRBJ1-3, with TRBD1 matching 7 bases. The CDR3 is 14 amino acids. Trimming cost V 5 bases and J 3 bases; bases outside gene matches: 4. Germline CDR1 reads MDHEN; CDR2 reads SYDVKM. The DNA of the CDR3 is TGTGCCAGCAGTACCGGGGACAGTGGAAACACCATATATTTT. Protein product: CASSTGDSGNTIYF.

The sample holds one count of this clone. The J gene is TRBJ1-5, the V gene TRBV3-1 (or the pseudogene TRBV3-2); 7 bases align to TRBD1. The ends lost 4 bases at V and 2 bases at J; junction bases unmatched: 8. The CDR3 has 16 amino acids. Germline CDR1 reads LGHDT; CDR2 reads YNNKEL (reference sequence). DNA of the CDR3: TGTGCCAGCAGCCCCGGGATAGGGGGCGGCAATCAGCCCCAGCATTTT. Translated, it gives CASSPGIGGGNQPQHF.

This rearrangement joins TRBV16 to TRBJ1-6; 7 bases are shared with TRBD1. Trimming removed 0 bases from V and 9 bases from J; junction bases left unmatched: 8. The CDR3 spans 16 residues. The germline gives CDR1 KGHSY, CDR2 FQNENV. CDR3 in DNA: TGTGCCAGCAGCCAATCGGGACAGAACCGTGGTTCACCCCTCCACTTT. This translates into CASSQSGQNRGSPLHF.

The chain uses TRBV19 and TRBJ1-2; D remains unclear. Trimming took 2 bases from V and 4 from J, leaving 8 bases between them. CDR3 size: 13 residues. In germline, CDR1 is LNHDA, CDR2 SQIVND (reference sequence). CDR3 loop: CASSILISYGYTF. The DNA of the CDR3 is TGTGCCAGTAGTATACTCATATCCTATGGCTACACCTTC. Together with reference TRBV19 and TRBJ1-2, the CDR3 gives the full variable domain: DGGITQSPKYLFRKEGQNVTLSCEQNLNHDAMYWYRQDPGQGLRLIYYSQIVNDFQKGDIAEGYSVSREKKESFPLTVTSAQKNPTAFYLCASSILISYGYTFGSGTRLTVV.

The V call is TRBV2, the J call TRBJ2-7; tentative D call: TRBD1 (5 bases). The CDR3 totals 13 residues. Germline V gives CDR1 SNHLY, CDR2 FYNNEI. Trimming stripped 10 bases from V and 5 bases from J, with 18 bases between. CDR3 region: CATQGVTPNEQYF. The CDR3 DNA reads as TGTGCCACCCAGGGTGTCACCCCTAACGAGCAGTACTTC.